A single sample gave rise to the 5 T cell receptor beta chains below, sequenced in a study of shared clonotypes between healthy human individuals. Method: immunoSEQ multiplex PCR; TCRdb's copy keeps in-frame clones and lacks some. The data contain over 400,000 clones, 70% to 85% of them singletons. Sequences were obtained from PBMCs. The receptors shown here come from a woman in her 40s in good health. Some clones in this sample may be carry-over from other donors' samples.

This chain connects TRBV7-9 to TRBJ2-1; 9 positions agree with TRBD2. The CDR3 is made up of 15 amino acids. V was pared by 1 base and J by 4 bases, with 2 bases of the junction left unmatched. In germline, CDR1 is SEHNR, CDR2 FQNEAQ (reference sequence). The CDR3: CASSLGGREYNEQFF. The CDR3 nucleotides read TGTGCCAGCAGCTTAGGCGGGAGGGAATACAATGAGCAGTTCTTC.

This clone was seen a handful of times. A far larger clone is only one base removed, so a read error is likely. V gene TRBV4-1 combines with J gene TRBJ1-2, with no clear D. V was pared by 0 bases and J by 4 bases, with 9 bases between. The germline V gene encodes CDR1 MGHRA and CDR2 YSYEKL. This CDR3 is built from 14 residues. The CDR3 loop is CASSQDKVGYGYTF. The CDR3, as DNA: TGCGCCAGCAGCCAAGACAAGGTGGGCTATGGCTACACCTTC.

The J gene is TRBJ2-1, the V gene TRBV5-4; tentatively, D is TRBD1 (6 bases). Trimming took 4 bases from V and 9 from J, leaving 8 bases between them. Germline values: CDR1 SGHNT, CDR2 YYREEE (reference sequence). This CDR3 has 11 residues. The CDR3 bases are TGTGCCAGCAGCAGGGACACTGAGCAGTTCTTC. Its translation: CASSRDTEQFF.

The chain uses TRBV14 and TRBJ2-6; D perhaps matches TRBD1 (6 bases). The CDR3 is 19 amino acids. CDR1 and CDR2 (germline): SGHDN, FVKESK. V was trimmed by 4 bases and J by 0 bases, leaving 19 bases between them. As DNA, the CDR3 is TGTGCCAGCAGCCCCGGCCCCGGACAGTTCAGCTCTGGGGCCAACGTCCTGACTTTC. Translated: CASSPGPGQFSSGANVLTF.

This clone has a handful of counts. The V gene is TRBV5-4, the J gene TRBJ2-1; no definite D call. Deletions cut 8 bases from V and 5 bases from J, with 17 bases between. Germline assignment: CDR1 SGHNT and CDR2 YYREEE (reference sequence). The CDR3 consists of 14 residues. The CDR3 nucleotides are TGTGCCAGTAAGGGTTCGGTATCTAACAATGAGCAGTTCTTC. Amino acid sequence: CASKGSVSNNEQFF.